This TCR beta chain was identified during a study of blood T cell repertoires in COVID-19. Profiled with immunoSEQ multiplex PCR; TCRdb holds only in-frame clones, not every one. The table records fewer than 30,000 clones, more than 90% of them present only once. CDR1 SQVTM and CDR2 ANQGSEA come from the germline V gene. Trimming stripped 1 base from V and 8 bases from J, with 12 bases between. The CDR3 totals 13 residues. The rearrangement uses TRBV29-1 and TRBJ2-1; D perhaps matches TRBD1 (6 bases). The sequencing sample was made of peripheral blood. The TCR comes from a human donor in a cohort sampled during active COVID-19. The CDR3 DNA is TGCAGCGTTGAAGTTCTAGCAGGGGATGAGCAGTTCTTC. It is translated as CSVEVLAGDEQFF.